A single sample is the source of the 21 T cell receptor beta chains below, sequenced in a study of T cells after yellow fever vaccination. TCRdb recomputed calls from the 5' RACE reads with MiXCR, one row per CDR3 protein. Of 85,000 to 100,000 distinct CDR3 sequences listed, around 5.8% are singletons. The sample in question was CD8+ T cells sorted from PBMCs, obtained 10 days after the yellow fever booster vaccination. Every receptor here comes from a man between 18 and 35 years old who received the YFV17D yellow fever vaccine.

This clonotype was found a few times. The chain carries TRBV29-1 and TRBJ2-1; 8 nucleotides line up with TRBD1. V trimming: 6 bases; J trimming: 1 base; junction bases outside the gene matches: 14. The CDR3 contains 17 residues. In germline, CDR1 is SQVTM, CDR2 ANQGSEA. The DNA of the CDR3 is TGCAGCGTCTACTTCATGGACAGGACAGGGTCCTACAATGAGCAGTTCTTC. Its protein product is CSVYFMDRTGSYNEQFF.

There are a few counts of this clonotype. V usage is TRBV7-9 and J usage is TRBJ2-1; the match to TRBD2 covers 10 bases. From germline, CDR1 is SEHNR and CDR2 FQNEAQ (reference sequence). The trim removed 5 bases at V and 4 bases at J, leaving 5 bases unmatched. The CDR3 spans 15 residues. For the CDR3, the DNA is TGTGCCAGCAGCCCGGGACTAGCGTATTACAATGAGCAGTTCTTC. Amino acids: CASSPGLAYYNEQFF.

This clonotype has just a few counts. The CDR3 DNA reads TGTGCCAGCAGTGAATATCAGGCAGGGCGAAGCAATCAGCCCCAGCATTTT. This gives the protein CASSEYQAGRSNQPQHF. V is TRBV25-1 and J is TRBJ1-5; weak D call: TRBD1 (5 bases). V was shortened by 0 bases and J by 1 base, with 13 bases between the two germline ends. Germline V gene lookup returns CDR1 MGHDK and CDR2 SYGVNS. The CDR3 is made up of 17 amino acids.

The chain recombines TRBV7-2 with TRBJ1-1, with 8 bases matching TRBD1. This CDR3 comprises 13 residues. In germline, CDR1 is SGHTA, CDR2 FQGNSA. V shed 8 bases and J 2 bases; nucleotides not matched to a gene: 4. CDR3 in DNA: TGTGCCAGCGCGGACAGGGTCAACACTGAAGCTTTCTTT. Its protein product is CASADRVNTEAFF.

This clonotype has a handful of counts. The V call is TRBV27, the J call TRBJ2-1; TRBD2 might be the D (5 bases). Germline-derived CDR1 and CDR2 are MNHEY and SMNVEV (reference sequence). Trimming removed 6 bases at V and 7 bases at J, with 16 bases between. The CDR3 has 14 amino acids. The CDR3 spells CASRSRVMWNEQFF. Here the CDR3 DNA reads TGTGCCAGCAGATCGAGGGTAATGTGGAATGAGCAGTTCTTC.

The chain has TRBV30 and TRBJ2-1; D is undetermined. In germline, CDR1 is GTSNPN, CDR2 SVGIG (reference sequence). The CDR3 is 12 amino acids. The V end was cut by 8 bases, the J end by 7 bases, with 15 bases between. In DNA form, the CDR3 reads TGTGCCGGGGATAGGCGTCGTAATGAGCAGTTCTTC. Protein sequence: CAGDRRRNEQFF.

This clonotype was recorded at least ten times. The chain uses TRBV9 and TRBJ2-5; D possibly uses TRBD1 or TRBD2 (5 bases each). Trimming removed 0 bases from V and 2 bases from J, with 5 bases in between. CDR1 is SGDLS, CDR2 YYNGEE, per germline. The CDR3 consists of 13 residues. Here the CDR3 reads CASSVGGQETQYF. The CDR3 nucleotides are TGTGCCAGCAGCGTAGGGGGGCAAGAGACCCAGTACTTC.

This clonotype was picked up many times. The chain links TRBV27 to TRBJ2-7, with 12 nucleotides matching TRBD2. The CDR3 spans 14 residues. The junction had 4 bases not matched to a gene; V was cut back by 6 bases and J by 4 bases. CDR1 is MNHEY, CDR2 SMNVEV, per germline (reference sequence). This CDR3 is CASRTGLAGYEQYF. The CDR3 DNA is TGTGCCAGCAGGACGGGACTAGCGGGTTACGAGCAGTACTTC.

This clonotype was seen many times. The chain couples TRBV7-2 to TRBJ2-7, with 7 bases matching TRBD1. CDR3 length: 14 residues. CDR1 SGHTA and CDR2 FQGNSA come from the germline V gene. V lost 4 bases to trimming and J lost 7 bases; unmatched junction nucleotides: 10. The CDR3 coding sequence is TGTGCCAGCAGCTACCGGGACAGTTCGGGGGAGCAGTACTTC. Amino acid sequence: CASSYRDSSGEQYF.

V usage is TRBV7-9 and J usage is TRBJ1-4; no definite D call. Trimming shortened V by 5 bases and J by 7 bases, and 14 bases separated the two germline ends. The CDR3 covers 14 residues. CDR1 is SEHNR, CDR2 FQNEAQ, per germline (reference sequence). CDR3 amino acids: CASSPTGRGEKLFF. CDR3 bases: TGTGCCAGCAGCCCTACCGGGCGGGGTGAAAAACTGTTTTTT.

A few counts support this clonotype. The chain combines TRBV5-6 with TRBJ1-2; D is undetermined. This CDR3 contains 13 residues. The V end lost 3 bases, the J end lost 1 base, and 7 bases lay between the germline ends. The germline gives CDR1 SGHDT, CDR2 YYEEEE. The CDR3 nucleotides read TGTGCCAGCAGCTCCGGGAGTAACTATGGCTACACCTTC. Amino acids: CASSSGSNYGYTF. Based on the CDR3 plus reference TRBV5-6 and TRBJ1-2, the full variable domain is DAGVTQSPTHLIKTRGQQVTLRCSPKSGHDTVSWYQQALGQGPQFIFQYYEEEERQRGNFPDRFSGHQFPNYSSELNVNALLLGDSALYLCASSSGSNYGYTFGSGTRLTVV.

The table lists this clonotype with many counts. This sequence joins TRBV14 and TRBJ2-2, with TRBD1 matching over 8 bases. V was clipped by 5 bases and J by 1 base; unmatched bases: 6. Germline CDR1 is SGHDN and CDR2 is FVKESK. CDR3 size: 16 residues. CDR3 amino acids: CASSIRTGLNTGELFF. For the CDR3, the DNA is TGTGCCAGCAGCATCCGGACAGGGTTGAACACCGGGGAGCTGTTTTTT.

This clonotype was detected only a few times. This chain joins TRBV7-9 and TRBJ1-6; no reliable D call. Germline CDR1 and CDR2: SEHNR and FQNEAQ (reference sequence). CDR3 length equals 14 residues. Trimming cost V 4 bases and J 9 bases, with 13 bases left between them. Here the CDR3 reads CASSSSSAGSPLHF. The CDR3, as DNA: TGTGCCAGCAGCTCCAGTTCGGCGGGTTCACCCCTCCACTTT.

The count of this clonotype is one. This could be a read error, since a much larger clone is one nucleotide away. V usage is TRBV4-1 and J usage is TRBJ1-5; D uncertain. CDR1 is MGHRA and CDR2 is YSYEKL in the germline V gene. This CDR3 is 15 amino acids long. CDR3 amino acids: CASSERHVSNLPQHF. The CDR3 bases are TGCGCCAGCAGCGAGCGACACGTTAGCAATCTGCCCCAGCATTTT.

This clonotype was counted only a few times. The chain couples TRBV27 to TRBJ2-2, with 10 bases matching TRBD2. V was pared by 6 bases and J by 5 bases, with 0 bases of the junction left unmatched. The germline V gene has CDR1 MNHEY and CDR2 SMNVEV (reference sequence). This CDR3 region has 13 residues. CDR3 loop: CASRLAGTGELFF. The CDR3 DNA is TGTGCCAGCAGACTAGCGGGGACCGGGGAGCTGTTTTTT.

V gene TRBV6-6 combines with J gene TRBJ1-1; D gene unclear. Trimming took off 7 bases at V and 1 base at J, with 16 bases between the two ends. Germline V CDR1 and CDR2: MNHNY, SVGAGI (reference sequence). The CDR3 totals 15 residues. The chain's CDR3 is CASNLTPSSNTEAFF. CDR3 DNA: TGTGCCAGCAATTTAACCCCTTCTTCGAACACTGAAGCTTTCTTT.

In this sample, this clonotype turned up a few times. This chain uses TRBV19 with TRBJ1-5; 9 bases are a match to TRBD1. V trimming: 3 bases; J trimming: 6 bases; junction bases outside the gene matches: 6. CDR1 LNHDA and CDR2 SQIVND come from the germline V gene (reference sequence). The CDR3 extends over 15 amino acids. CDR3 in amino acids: CASSITGGLSQPQHF. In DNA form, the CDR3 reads TGTGCCAGTAGTATCACAGGGGGCCTCAGTCAGCCCCAGCATTTT.

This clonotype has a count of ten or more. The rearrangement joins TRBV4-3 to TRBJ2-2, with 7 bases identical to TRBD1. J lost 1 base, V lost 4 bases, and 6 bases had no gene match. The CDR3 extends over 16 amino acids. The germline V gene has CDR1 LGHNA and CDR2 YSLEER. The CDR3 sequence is CASSPTGVRNTGELFF. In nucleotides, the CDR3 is TGCGCCAGCAGCCCCACAGGGGTTAGGAACACCGGGGAGCTGTTTTTT.

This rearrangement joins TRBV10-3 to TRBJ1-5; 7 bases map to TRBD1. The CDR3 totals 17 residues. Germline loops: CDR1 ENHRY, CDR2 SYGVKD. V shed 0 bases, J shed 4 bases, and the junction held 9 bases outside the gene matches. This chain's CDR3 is CAISESVPGGRNQPQHF. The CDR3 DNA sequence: TGTGCCATCAGTGAGTCAGTTCCAGGGGGGAGAAATCAGCCCCAGCATTTT.

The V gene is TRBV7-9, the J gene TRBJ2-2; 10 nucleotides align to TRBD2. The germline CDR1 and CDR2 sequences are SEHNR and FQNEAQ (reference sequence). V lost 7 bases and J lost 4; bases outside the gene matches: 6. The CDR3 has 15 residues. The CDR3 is CASKSGGEFTGELFF. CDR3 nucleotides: TGTGCCAGCAAAAGCGGGGGGGAGTTCACCGGGGAGCTGTTTTTT. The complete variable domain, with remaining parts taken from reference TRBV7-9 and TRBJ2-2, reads DTGVSQNPRHKITKRGQNVTFRCDPISEHNRLYWYRQTLGQGPEFLTYFQNEAQLEKSRLLSDRFSAERPKGSFSTLEIQRTEQGDSAMYLCASKSGGEFTGELFFGEGSRLTVL.

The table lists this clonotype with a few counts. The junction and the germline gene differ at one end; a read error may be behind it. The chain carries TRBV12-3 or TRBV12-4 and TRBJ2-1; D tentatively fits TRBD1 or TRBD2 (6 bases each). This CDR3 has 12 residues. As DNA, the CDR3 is TGTGCCATCCCAGGGGCGGGCGCCCGGGGGCTCTTC. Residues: CAIPGAGARGLF.